The sequence of this T cell receptor beta chain was determined in a study of T-cell memory formation after mild COVID-19. Looking at the study overall: Clusters of TCRs were largely donor specific. Regarding the study as a whole: Second-wave clones that peaked on day 37 lacked confirmed SARS-CoV-2 specificity. CD8+ contracting clones occupied EMRA, while CD4+ ones occupied mainly CM and EM.

The table lists this clonotype with a few counts. The antigen is undetermined. Amplification by 5'RACE using constant-segment primers produced TCR alpha and TCR beta cDNA libraries that carried sample barcodes and UMIs. TCRdb independently ran MiXCR on the 5' RACE reads; one entry per CDR3 protein. The table shows approximately 250,000 distinct CDR3 sequences, with under 20% occurring only once. Germline CDR1 SGHDT, CDR2 YYEEEE. Trimming at V came to 3 bases and at J to 0 bases, leaving 4 bases not matched to a gene. This CDR3 is built from 15 residues. Specimen: PBMCs or a T cell subset sorted from them (not recorded which). The TCR was taken from a man aged 18 to 30 who had mild COVID-19 (a few samples of this study predate the infection). Cell type and time point are not known. The rearrangement links TRBV5-6 to TRBJ2-7; TRBD2 agrees at 9 bases. The chain's CDR3 is CASSSLAGSSYEQYF. CDR3 nucleotides: TGTGCCAGCAGCTCCCTAGCGGGGAGCTCCTACGAGCAGTACTTC.